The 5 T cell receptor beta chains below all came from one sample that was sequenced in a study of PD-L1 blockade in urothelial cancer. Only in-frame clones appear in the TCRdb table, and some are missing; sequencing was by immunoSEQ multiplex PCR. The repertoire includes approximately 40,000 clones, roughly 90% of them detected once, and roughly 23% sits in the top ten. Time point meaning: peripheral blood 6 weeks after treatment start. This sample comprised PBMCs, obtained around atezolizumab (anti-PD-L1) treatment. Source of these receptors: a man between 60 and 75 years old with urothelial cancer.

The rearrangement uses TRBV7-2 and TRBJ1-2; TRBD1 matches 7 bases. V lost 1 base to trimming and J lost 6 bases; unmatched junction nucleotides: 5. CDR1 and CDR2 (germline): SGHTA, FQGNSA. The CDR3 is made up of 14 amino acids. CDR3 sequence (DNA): TGTGCCAGCAGCTTAGGCGGGACAGCTCATGGCTACACCTTC. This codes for CASSLGGTAHGYTF. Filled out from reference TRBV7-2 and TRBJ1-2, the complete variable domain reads GAGVSQSPSNKVTEKGKDVELRCDPISGHTALYWYRQSLGQGLEFLIYFQGNSAPDKSGLPSDRFSAERTGGSVSTLTIQRTQQEDSAVYLCASSLGGTAHGYTFGSGTRLTVV.

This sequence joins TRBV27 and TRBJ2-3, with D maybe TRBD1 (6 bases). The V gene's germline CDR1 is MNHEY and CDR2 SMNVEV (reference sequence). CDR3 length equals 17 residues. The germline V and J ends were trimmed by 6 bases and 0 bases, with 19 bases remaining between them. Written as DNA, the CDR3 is TGTGCCAGCAGGCCCCCCTGGGGACAAACTAGCACAGATACGCAGTATTTT. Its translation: CASRPPWGQTSTDTQYF.

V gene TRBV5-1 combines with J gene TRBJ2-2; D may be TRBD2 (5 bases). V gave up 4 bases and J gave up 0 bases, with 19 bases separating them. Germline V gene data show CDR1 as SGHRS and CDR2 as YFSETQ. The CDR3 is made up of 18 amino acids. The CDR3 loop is CASSARGGSGTNTGELFF. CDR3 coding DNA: TGCGCCAGCAGCGCCCGGGGTGGATCCGGGACGAACACCGGGGAGCTGTTTTTT. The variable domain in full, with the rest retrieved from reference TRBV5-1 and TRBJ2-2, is KAGVTQTPRYLIKTRGQQVTLSCSPISGHRSVSWYQQTPGQGLQFLFEYFSETQRNKGNFPGRFSGRQFSNSRSEMNVSTLELGDSALYLCASSARGGSGTNTGELFFGEGSRLTVL.

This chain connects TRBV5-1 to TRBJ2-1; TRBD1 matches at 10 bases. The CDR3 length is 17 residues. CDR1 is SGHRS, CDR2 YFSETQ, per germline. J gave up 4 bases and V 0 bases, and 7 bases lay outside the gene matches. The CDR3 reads CASSLGGQGWGYNEQFF. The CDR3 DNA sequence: TGCGCCAGCAGCTTGGGGGGACAGGGGTGGGGTTACAATGAGCAGTTCTTC.

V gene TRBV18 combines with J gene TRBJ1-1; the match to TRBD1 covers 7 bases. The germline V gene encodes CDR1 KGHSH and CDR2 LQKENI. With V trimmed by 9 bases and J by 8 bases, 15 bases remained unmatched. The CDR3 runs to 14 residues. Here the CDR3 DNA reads TGTGCCAGTTCCCAATCCCGACAGGGAAGGGAAGCTTTCTTT. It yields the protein CASSQSRQGREAFF.